The 26 T cell receptor beta chains presented below share a single source sample, sequenced in a study of cytomegalovirus exposure and HLA in healthy donors. PCR amplification relied on 60 Vbeta primers (plus 13 Jbeta primers). TCRdb's table, derived via immunoSEQ multiplex PCR, lists solely in-frame clones and lacks some. Counted here are 75,000 to 100,000 clones, about four fifths occurring once; the ten biggest clones make up over 12%. Sequencing was carried out using PBMCs. The source is a woman in her 70s in good health and CMV-seropositive.

The chain employs TRBV5-1 and TRBJ2-7; D is possibly TRBD1 (8 bases). Trimming took 4 bases from V and 5 from J, leaving 19 bases between them. This CDR3 has 15 amino acids. From germline, CDR1 is SGHRS and CDR2 YFSETQ. CDR3 loop: CASSSGQGLSDEQYF. The CDR3 DNA reads as TGCGCCAGCAGCAGTGGACAGGGACTAAGCGACGAGCAGTACTTC.

This clone turned up a few times. V gene TRBV6-5 combines with J gene TRBJ2-7, with 7 bases lining up with TRBD2. The CDR3 runs 13 residues. In germline, CDR1 is MNHEY, CDR2 SVGAGI. V was clipped by 7 bases and J by 3 bases; unmatched bases: 6. CDR3 in amino acids: CASTRGGFYEQYF. The DNA of the CDR3 is TGTGCCAGCACCCGCGGGGGTTTCTACGAGCAGTACTTC.

The table lists this clone with a count of one. The chain employs TRBV7-2 and TRBJ2-3; TRBD1 is a possible D gene (6 bases). This CDR3 comprises 15 residues. Per the germline V gene, CDR1 is SGHTA and CDR2 is FQGNSA. The V end was cut by 1 base, the J end by 6 bases, with 14 bases between. The CDR3 loop is CASSLELVRGDTQYF. CDR3 bases: TGTGCCAGCAGCTTAGAGCTAGTAAGGGGGGATACGCAGTATTTT.

This chain uses TRBV29-1 with TRBJ1-1; D may be TRBD1 (6 bases). CDR1 and CDR2 (germline): SQVTM, ANQGSEA. This CDR3 spans 15 amino acids. Trimming took off 8 bases at V and 3 bases at J, with 22 bases between the two ends. CDR3 sequence (DNA): TGCAGCATAAGTCAACCAAGGGGGTATGACACTGAAGCTTTCTTT. Its translation: CSISQPRGYDTEAFF.

The gene calls are TRBV27 and TRBJ2-3; possibly TRBD2 for D (5 bases). The CDR3 is 15 residues long. The germline CDR1 and CDR2 sequences are MNHEY and SMNVEV (reference sequence). The V and J ends lost 6 bases and 1 base respectively, with 14 bases between them. CDR3 protein: CASRGSPAGTDTQYF. CDR3 bases: TGTGCCAGCAGGGGGAGTCCGGCCGGCACAGATACGCAGTATTTT.

V usage is TRBV27 and J usage is TRBJ1-5; D not certain. The germline V gene has CDR1 MNHEY and CDR2 SMNVEV (reference sequence). The V end was cut by 1 base, the J end by 4 bases, with 14 bases between. The length of the CDR3 is 16 residues. The CDR3 protein is CASSLLGPGANQPQHF. The CDR3 DNA reads TGTGCCAGCAGTTTATTGGGCCCCGGTGCGAATCAGCCCCAGCATTTT.

This clone was counted only a few times. Other DNA sequences of this sample code for an identical CDR3. V usage is TRBV11-1 and J usage is TRBJ1-6, with a possible D match to TRBD1 (6 bases). V dropped 0 bases and J dropped 14 bases, with 11 bases sitting between them. The CDR3 contains 13 residues. Germline CDR1 and CDR2: SGHAT and FQDESV (reference sequence). The CDR3 is CASSLAGGGALHF. CDR3 in DNA: TGTGCCAGCAGCTTAGCGGGCGGGGGCGCCCTCCACTTT.

As regards this clone: Other DNA sequences in this sample translate to the same CDR3. This rearrangement joins TRBV18 to TRBJ1-6, with D maybe TRBD1 (6 bases). V lost 2 bases and J lost 0, with 11 bases in between. The CDR3 extends over 17 amino acids. Germline CDR1 and CDR2: KGHSH and LQKENI. The chain's CDR3 is CASSPNDRSSYNSPLHF. The CDR3, as DNA: TGTGCCAGCTCACCAAACGACAGGAGCTCCTATAATTCACCCCTCCACTTT.

This clone was counted a few times. V gene TRBV5-1 combines with J gene TRBJ2-3; D possibly corresponds to TRBD2 (5 bases). This CDR3 has 14 amino acids. V shed 4 bases and J shed 5 bases, with 14 bases lying between them. CDR1 and CDR2 (germline): SGHRS, YFSETQ. CDR3 coding DNA: TGCGCCAGCAGCGATCGGGCGGGCGGAGATACGCAGTATTTT. Protein sequence: CASSDRAGGDTQYF.

This clone showed up just a few times. The gene calls are TRBV27 and TRBJ1-1; 8 bases map to TRBD1. The V gene end was trimmed by 5 bases and the J gene end by 7 bases; junction bases not matched to a gene: 9. The CDR3 sequence is 14 residues long. Looked up from germline, CDR1 is MNHEY and CDR2 is SMNVEV (reference sequence). The CDR3 protein is CASSATQGAGEAFF. The CDR3 bases are TGTGCCAGCAGTGCGACCCAGGGGGCTGGTGAAGCTTTCTTT.

The chain combines TRBV6-5 with TRBJ2-2, with no clear D. CDR1 and CDR2 (germline): MNHEY, SVGAGI. The CDR3 has 13 residues. Trimming cost V 7 bases and J 7 bases, with 13 bases left between them. DNA for the CDR3: TGTGCCAGCAAGAGGAGAACGATCGGGGAGCTGTTTTTT. Protein product: CASKRRTIGELFF.

This clone was counted between two and nine times. The rearrangement links TRBV5-1 to TRBJ1-2; the D is unclear. Germline loops: CDR1 SGHRS, CDR2 YFSETQ. The CDR3 has 13 residues. Trimming removed 7 bases from V and 1 base from J, with 11 bases in between. The CDR3, as DNA: TGCGCCAGCTCAAACAATAATAACTATGGCTACACCTTC. As protein: CASSNNNNYGYTF.

The CDR3 region has the DNA TGTGCCAGCACTTCGACAGGGCTTAGCAATCAGCCCCAGCATTTT. It yields the protein CASTSTGLSNQPQHF. The chain uses TRBV2 and TRBJ1-5, with TRBD1 matching over 7 bases. With 7 bases clipped from V and 0 bases from J, the junction kept 6 bases outside the gene matches. Germline-derived CDR1 and CDR2 are SNHLY and FYNNEI. The CDR3 contains 15 residues.

This clone came up a few times. The chain's CDR3 is CASSRDSQETQYF. As DNA, the CDR3 is TGTGCCAGCTCAAGGGACAGCCAAGAGACCCAGTACTTC. The chain uses TRBV18 and TRBJ2-5, with TRBD1 matching over 7 bases. Per the germline V gene, CDR1 is KGHSH and CDR2 is LQKENI. This CDR3 is 13 amino acids long. The V gene end was trimmed by 5 bases and the J gene end by 1 base; junction bases not matched to a gene: 1. Looking up the rest from reference TRBV18 and TRBJ2-5 gives the full variable domain: NAGVMQNPRHLVRRRGQEARLRCSPMKGHSHVYWYRQLPEEGLKFMVYLQKENIIDESGMPKERFSAEFPKEGPSILRIQQVVRGDSAAYFCASSRDSQETQYFGPGTRLLVL.

This chain joins TRBV7-9 and TRBJ1-2; possible D gene TRBD1, 6 bases. This CDR3 comprises 14 residues. Germline CDR1 and CDR2: SEHNR and FQNEAQ (reference sequence). V lost 5 bases to trimming and J lost 8 bases, with 18 bases between them. CDR3 DNA: TGTGCCAGCAGCCCTACAGGGCTAACTGGAGGCTACACCTTC. Protein sequence: CASSPTGLTGGYTF.

This clone has a single count. The CDR3 nucleotides are TGCGCCAGCAGGGTTGGGGGACTAGCGGGATCAGAGACCCAGTACTTC. This translates into CASRVGGLAGSETQYF. The chain recombines TRBV5-1 with TRBJ2-5; TRBD2 matches at 13 bases. The CDR3 contains 16 residues. The ends lost 5 bases at V and 4 bases at J; junction bases unmatched: 8. Germline V gene sequence: CDR1 SGHRS, CDR2 YFSETQ.

The rearrangement uses TRBV6-4 and TRBJ2-1; 10 bases are a match to TRBD2. The CDR3 runs 15 residues. Looked up from germline, CDR1 is MRHNA and CDR2 is SNTAGT. J gave up 3 bases and V 4 bases, and 3 bases lay outside the gene matches. DNA of the CDR3: TGTGCCAGCAGTGTGGCTAGCGGGAGCTACAATGAGCAGTTCTTC. This sequence encodes CASSVASGSYNEQFF.

The chain employs TRBV30 and TRBJ2-7; D is perhaps TRBD2 (6 bases). The CDR3 is 13 residues long. Per germline, CDR1 GTSNPN and CDR2 SVGIG (reference sequence). V was clipped by 3 bases and J by 3 bases, with 12 bases between them. CDR3 in amino acids: CAWRLSSGYEQYF. The CDR3 DNA follows: TGTGCCTGGAGGTTAAGTAGCGGCTACGAGCAGTACTTC.

This clone was observed a handful of times. Here the CDR3 DNA reads TGTGCCAGCAGTCCACCTCCACGGGACAACCCGCACTTCTTC. Amino acid sequence: CASSPPPRDNPHFF. The chain uses TRBV2 and TRBJ2-1; maybe TRBD1 (6 bases). The CDR3 runs to 14 residues. Germline CDR1 reads SNHLY; CDR2 reads FYNNEI. The germline V and J ends were trimmed by 5 bases and 16 bases, with 24 bases remaining between them. Combining the CDR3 with reference TRBV2 and TRBJ2-1 gives the whole variable domain EPEVTQTPSHQVTQMGQEVILRCVPISNHLYFYWYRQILGQKVEFLVSFYNNEISEKSEIFDDQFSVERPDGSNFTLKIRSTKLEDSAMYFCASSPPPRDNPHFFGPGTRLTVL.

V usage is TRBV28 and J usage is TRBJ2-3; 9 bases line up with TRBD2. J gave up 5 bases and V 11 bases, and 11 bases lay outside the gene matches. Germline V gene data show CDR1 as MDHEN and CDR2 as SYDVKM. This CDR3 contains 14 residues. CDR3 loop: CALRASGNIDTQYF. In nucleotides, the CDR3 is TGTGCCCTCCGGGCTAGCGGGAATATAGATACGCAGTATTTT.

J is TRBJ1-5 and V is TRBV4-2, with a weak D call TRBD1 (5 bases). CDR3 size: 15 residues. Germline lookup yields CDR1 LGHNA and CDR2 YNFKEQ. Trimming cost V 1 base and J 2 bases, with 9 bases left between them. CDR3 DNA: TGTGCCAGCAGCCAAGGGCGGGGGGGCAATCAGCCCCAGCATTTT. Amino acid sequence: CASSQGRGGNQPQHF.

The chain combines TRBV18 with TRBJ2-7; TRBD2 matches 9 bases. J was trimmed by 5 bases and V by 2 bases; bases with no gene match: 4. Germline CDR1 and CDR2: KGHSH and LQKENI. The CDR3 spans 14 residues. The CDR3 reads CASSPVAGEHEQYF. The CDR3 nucleotides read TGTGCCAGCTCACCAGTAGCGGGAGAACACGAGCAGTACTTC.

In the case of this clone: A much larger clone is a single base away; this may be a read error. In nucleotides, the CDR3 is TGTGCCAGCAGCCTACAGGGGTCTGGAAACACCATATATTTT. This sequence encodes CASSLQGSGNTIYF. The rearrangement uses TRBV5-6 and TRBJ1-3; 7 bases map to TRBD1. With 4 bases clipped from V and 1 base from J, the junction kept 2 bases outside the gene matches. Germline V gene data show CDR1 as SGHDT and CDR2 as YYEEEE. This CDR3 region has 14 residues.

This clone came up once. This chain links TRBV6-4 with TRBJ2-1; TRBD2 matches at 10 bases. CDR1 and CDR2 from the germline V gene are MRHNA and SNTAGT. CDR3 size: 15 residues. Germline trimming cut 4 bases from V and 8 bases from J; bases unmatched to any gene: 8. Here the CDR3 reads CASSVAASGGHEQFF. The CDR3, as DNA: TGTGCCAGCAGTGTGGCGGCTAGCGGGGGACATGAGCAGTTCTTC.

The CDR3 sequence is CASRPSGDRGRYEQYF. In DNA form, the CDR3 reads TGTGCCAGCAGACCCTCCGGAGACAGGGGTCGTTATGAGCAGTACTTC. The chain uses TRBV27 and TRBJ2-7; 8 bases are shared with TRBD1. The CDR3 is made up of 16 amino acids. The V and J ends lost 6 bases and 7 bases, in that order; junction bases with no gene match: 17. Germline-derived CDR1 and CDR2 are MNHEY and SMNVEV (reference sequence).

The J gene is TRBJ1-1, the V gene TRBV18, with a possible D match to TRBD1 (6 bases). V was cut by 1 base and J by 5 bases, with 11 bases left in between. This CDR3 comprises 14 residues. CDR1 is KGHSH and CDR2 is LQKENI in the germline V gene. The CDR3: CASSPLQGTTEAFF. In nucleotides, the CDR3 is TGTGCCAGCTCACCACTACAGGGAACGACTGAAGCTTTCTTT. The variable domain in full, with the rest retrieved from reference TRBV18 and TRBJ1-1, is NAGVMQNPRHLVRRRGQEARLRCSPMKGHSHVYWYRQLPEEGLKFMVYLQKENIIDESGMPKERFSAEFPKEGPSILRIQQVVRGDSAAYFCASSPLQGTTEAFFGQGTRLTVV.